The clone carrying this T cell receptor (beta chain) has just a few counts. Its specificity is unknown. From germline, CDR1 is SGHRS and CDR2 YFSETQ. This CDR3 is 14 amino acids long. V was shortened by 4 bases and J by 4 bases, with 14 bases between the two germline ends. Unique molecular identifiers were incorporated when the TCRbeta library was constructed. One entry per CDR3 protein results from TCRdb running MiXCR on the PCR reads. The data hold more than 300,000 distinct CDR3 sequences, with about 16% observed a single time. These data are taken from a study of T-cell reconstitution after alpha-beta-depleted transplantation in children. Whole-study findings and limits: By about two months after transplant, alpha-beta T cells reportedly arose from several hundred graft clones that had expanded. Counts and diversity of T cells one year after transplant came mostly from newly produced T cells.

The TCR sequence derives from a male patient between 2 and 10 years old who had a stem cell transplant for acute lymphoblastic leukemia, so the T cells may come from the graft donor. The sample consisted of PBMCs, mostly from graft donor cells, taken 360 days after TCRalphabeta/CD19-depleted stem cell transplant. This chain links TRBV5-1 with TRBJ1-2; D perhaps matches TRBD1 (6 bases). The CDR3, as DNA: TGCGCCAGCAGCCTGGAGGGGGGGCCCTATGGCTACACCTTC. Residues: CASSLEGGPYGYTF.